A single sample gave rise to the 18 T cell receptor beta chains below, sequenced in a study of OX40 agonist ivuxolimab in advanced cancers. The library was made by the immunoSEQ multiplex PCR assay. TCRdb re-hosts the immuneACCESS table, in-frame sequences only. Its copies lack some clones; in the studies checked, an unresolved V gene accounts for under half of them, and the cause for the rest is not known. For this sample there are tens of thousands of clones; approximately 92% appear just once. The leading ten clones occupy roughly 0.33% of the sample. The material sequenced was CD4+ or CD8+ T cells sorted from blood, taken in a trial of the OX40 agonist ivuxolimab. Every receptor here comes from an adult with an advanced solid tumor such as melanoma, head and neck, liver or kidney cancer.

The V and J genes are TRBV19 and TRBJ2-7; D may be TRBD1 (6 bases). This CDR3 is built from 13 residues. Germline-derived CDR1 and CDR2 are LNHDA and SQIVND (reference sequence). Trimming pared 6 bases from V and 7 bases from J, leaving 16 bases between. The CDR3 coding sequence is TGTGCCAGTAGCCCCCTACAGGGAGTGGAGCAGTACTTC. The encoded protein is CASSPLQGVEQYF. The variable domain in full, with the rest retrieved from reference TRBV19 and TRBJ2-7, is DGGITQSPKYLFRKEGQNVTLSCEQNLNHDAMYWYRQDPGQGLRLIYYSQIVNDFQKGDIAEGYSVSREKKESFPLTVTSAQKNPTAFYLCASSPLQGVEQYFGPGTRLTVT.

This clone has a count of ten or more. This chain joins TRBV4-2 and TRBJ1-4; a possible D gene is TRBD1 (6 bases). The CDR3 is 13 amino acids. V was pared by 3 bases and J by 14 bases, with 16 bases between. Per the germline V gene, CDR1 is LGHNA and CDR2 is YNFKEQ. In DNA, the CDR3 is TGTGCCAGCAGCCAGCTCGGACAGAAAGGTCTGTTTTTT. Amino acid sequence: CASSQLGQKGLFF.

About this clone itself: Distinct nucleotide sequences in the sample also encode this CDR3. The CDR3 DNA reads TGTGCCAGCAGCTTATTGGGAAACACCATATATTTT. Translation: CASSLLGNTIYF. The rearrangement joins TRBV7-2 to TRBJ1-3, with no clear D. Trimming stripped 2 bases from V and 4 bases from J, with 3 bases between. Germline V gene data show CDR1 as SGHTA and CDR2 as FQGNSA. The CDR3 totals 12 residues.

This clone was observed a single time. This chain connects TRBV15 to TRBJ2-2; unclear D gene. Germline CDR1 LNHNV, CDR2 YYDKDF (reference sequence). V lost 2 bases, J lost 2 bases, and 12 bases lay in between. The CDR3 has 16 residues. The CDR3 sequence: CATSRNVGYNTGELFF. CDR3 nucleotides: TGTGCCACCAGCAGAAACGTCGGGTATAACACCGGGGAGCTGTTTTTT. Variable domain in full (rest from reference TRBV15 and TRBJ2-2): DAMVIQNPRYQVTQFGKPVTLSCSQTLNHNVMYWYQQKSSQAPKLLFHYYDKDFNNEADTPDNFQSRRPNTSFCFLDIRSPGLGDTAMYLCATSRNVGYNTGELFFGEGSRLTVL.

The V call is TRBV6-1, the J call TRBJ1-1; D gene uncertain. Trimming took 5 bases from V and 1 from J, leaving 11 bases between them. The CDR3 is 14 residues long. The V gene's germline CDR1 is MNHNS and CDR2 SASEGT. CDR3 region: CASSFSVGNTEAFF. The CDR3, as DNA: TGTGCCAGCAGTTTTAGTGTTGGGAACACTGAAGCTTTCTTT.

V usage is TRBV30 and J usage is TRBJ2-7; 8 bases agree with TRBD2. The germline V gene has CDR1 GTSNPN and CDR2 SVGIG (reference sequence). The length of the CDR3 is 13 residues. The J segment lost 5 bases and the V segment lost 2 bases, leaving 5 bases of the junction unmatched. Written as DNA, the CDR3 is TGTGCCTGGAGTTTCGGGAGGGACCACGAGCAGTACTTC. Its translation is CAWSFGRDHEQYF.

V and J are TRBV28 and TRBJ1-1; tentatively, D is TRBD1 (6 bases). Germline loops: CDR1 MDHEN, CDR2 SYDVKM. The CDR3 has 15 residues. V was cut by 5 bases and J by 2 bases, with 15 bases left in between. The CDR3 sequence is CASSPLFRGNTEAFF. DNA for the CDR3: TGTGCCAGCAGTCCTTTATTCAGGGGAAACACTGAAGCTTTCTTT.

This chain joins TRBV7-2 and TRBJ1-2, with a tentative D call TRBD1 (5 bases). The germline V gene has CDR1 SGHTA and CDR2 FQGNSA. There are 12 residues in the CDR3. V lost 4 bases and J 12 bases, leaving 15 bases between the germline ends. CDR3 nucleotide sequence: TGTGCCAGCAGCTCGGACGTACAGGTAGACACCTTC. Translation gives CASSSDVQVDTF.

The CDR3 here is CSVRLPAALSGANVLTF. DNA of the CDR3: TGCAGCGTCCGACTCCCAGCGGCTTTATCTGGGGCCAACGTCCTGACTTTC. The V call is TRBV29-1, the J call TRBJ2-6; D might be TRBD2 (5 bases). Trimming left V 6 bases short and J 1 base short, with 19 bases between. The germline CDR1 and CDR2 sequences are SQVTM and ANQGSEA. CDR3 length: 17 residues.

This clone was observed a single time. The V gene is TRBV2, the J gene TRBJ2-3, with unresolved D. Germline assignment: CDR1 SNHLY and CDR2 FYNNEI. The CDR3 is 14 amino acids. Trimming cost V 7 bases and J 1 base, with 12 bases left between them. The CDR3 reads CASTHLVGTDTQYF. CDR3 DNA sequence: TGTGCCAGCACCCATTTGGTGGGCACAGATACGCAGTATTTT.

V is TRBV5-5 and J is TRBJ2-7; perhaps TRBD2 as D (6 bases). The CDR3 runs 14 residues. CDR1 is SGHKS and CDR2 is YYEKEE in the germline V gene (reference sequence). V was trimmed by 4 bases and J by 6 bases, leaving 17 bases between them. CDR3 DNA: TGTGCCAGCAGCATGGGACTTACAACGGGCGAGCAGTACTTC. Its protein product is CASSMGLTTGEQYF.

This clone was seen just once. The chain recombines TRBV19 with TRBJ1-1; D gene unclear. The CDR3 consists of 11 residues. Germline V gives CDR1 LNHDA, CDR2 SQIVND (reference sequence). The V end lost 8 bases, the J end lost 6 bases, and 10 bases lay between the germline ends. DNA for the CDR3: TGTGCCAGTGCCAAGTGGGCTGAAGCTTTCTTT. It yields the protein CASAKWAEAFF.

The V call is TRBV28, the J call TRBJ2-7; 8 bases line up with TRBD2. V lost 9 bases to trimming and J lost 0 bases; unmatched junction nucleotides: 7. Germline values: CDR1 MDHEN, CDR2 SYDVKM. The CDR3 runs to 14 residues. The CDR3 is CASNIAGPSYEQYF. DNA for the CDR3: TGTGCCAGTAACATAGCGGGACCCTCCTACGAGCAGTACTTC.

The CDR3 protein is CATSRSDRASGYTF. CDR3 in DNA: TGTGCCACCAGCAGATCGGACAGAGCCAGCGGCTACACCTTC. The chain uses TRBV15 and TRBJ1-2, with a tentative D call TRBD1 (6 bases). Germline V gene lookup returns CDR1 LNHNV and CDR2 YYDKDF (reference sequence). Trimming removed 2 bases at V and 8 bases at J, with 15 bases between. CDR3 length: 14 amino acids. The variable domain in full, with the rest retrieved from reference TRBV15 and TRBJ1-2, is DAMVIQNPRYQVTQFGKPVTLSCSQTLNHNVMYWYQQKSSQAPKLLFHYYDKDFNNEADTPDNFQSRRPNTSFCFLDIRSPGLGDTAMYLCATSRSDRASGYTFGSGTRLTVV.

There are a few counts of this clone. The rearrangement uses TRBV29-1 and TRBJ1-2; D uncertain. CDR3 length: 9 residues. The V end was cut by 7 bases, the J end by 8 bases, with 8 bases between. The germline V gene encodes CDR1 SQVTM and CDR2 ANQGSEA. Here the CDR3 DNA reads TGCAGCGCCGACCAGGGCTACACCTTC. This gives the protein CSADQGYTF. Combining the CDR3 with reference TRBV29-1 and TRBJ1-2 gives the whole variable domain SAVISQKPSRDICQRGTSLTIQCQVDSQVTMMFWYRQQPGQSLTLIATANQGSEATYESGFVIDKFPISRPNLTFSTLTVSNMSPEDSSIYLCSADQGYTFGSGTRLTVV.

CDR3 in amino acids: CASSSDATGNTIYF. For the CDR3, the DNA is TGTGCCAGCAGCTCGGATGCAACGGGAAACACCATATATTTT. This chain links TRBV5-4 with TRBJ1-3; D uncertain. The CDR3 length is 14 residues. CDR1 and CDR2 from the germline V gene are SGHNT and YYREEE (reference sequence). V shed 3 bases and J shed 4 bases, with 11 bases lying between them.

The rearrangement joins TRBV6-1 to TRBJ1-5; the D gene is possibly TRBD1 (6 bases). The CDR3 loop spans 14 amino acids. Germline V gene lookup returns CDR1 MNHNS and CDR2 SASEGT. Trimming stripped 2 bases from V and 5 bases from J, with 10 bases between. CDR3 amino acids: CASSESWGHQPQHF. The CDR3 DNA sequence: TGTGCCAGCAGTGAAAGTTGGGGGCATCAGCCCCAGCATTTT.

The rearrangement uses TRBV6-5 and TRBJ2-7, with a weak D call TRBD2 (5 bases). The CDR3 loop spans 13 amino acids. Germline CDR1 reads MNHEY; CDR2 reads SVGAGI. V was pared by 0 bases and J by 6 bases, with 9 bases between. The chain's CDR3 is CASSYSGVSEQYF. The CDR3 DNA follows: TGTGCCAGCAGTTACTCCGGGGTCAGCGAGCAGTACTTC.